These T cell receptor beta chains were read from a single sample in a study of cytomegalovirus exposure and HLA in healthy donors. Some clones are missing from TCRdb's copy, which holds only in-frame ones; the method was immunoSEQ multiplex PCR. The table lists 130,000 or so clones, roughly 73% of them singletons. The sequenced sample was PBMCs. The receptors derive from a man aged 40-49 years in good health and CMV-seronegative. Both conserved end residues are part of each CDR3. The D gene is left open where the match is weak. A row's size may be missing; if present it is once, few, many or a size class.

V,size,J,D,length,DNA,CDR3
TRBV5-6,few,TRBJ2-3,NA,13,TGTGCCAGCAGCTCAGACACGGCAGATACGCAGTATTTT,CASSSDTADTQYF
TRBV6-4,NA,TRBJ2-5,NA,14,TGTGCCAGCACTCAAAGGGGAGGAAAAGAGACCCAGTACTTC,CASTQRGGKETQYF
TRBV7-2,NA,TRBJ1-1,NA,14,TGTGCCAGCAGCTTAGTAACAGCGAACACTGAAGCTTTCTTT,CASSLVTANTEAFF
TRBV18,NA,TRBJ1-3,TRBD1,15,TGTGCCAGCTCAGATCGACAGGGGCCGGGAAACACCATATATTTT,CASSDRQGPGNTIYF
TRBV2,NA,TRBJ1-5,TRBD1,14,TGTGCCAGCCGACAGGGTTTGAGCAATCAGCCCCAGCATTTT,CASRQGLSNQPQHF
TRBV7-9,NA,TRBJ1-4,TRBD1,16,TGTTCCAGCAGCTTTGTCAGGGGGCGATCTAATGAAAAACTGTTTTTT,CSSSFVRGRSNEKLFF
TRBV29-1,NA,TRBJ2-1,TRBD2,13,TGCAGCGCCGCGACTAGCGGGTACAATGAGCAGTTCTTC,CSAATSGYNEQFF
TRBV5-1,NA,TRBJ1-1,TRBD1,14,TGCGCCAGCAGTCCAGACAGGGGGAACACTGAAGCTTTCTTT,CASSPDRGNTEAFF
TRBV4-1,NA,TRBJ2-7,TRBD1,14,TGCGCCAGCAGCCAACGGACAGGCACCTACGAGCAGTACTTC,CASSQRTGTYEQYF
TRBV4-3,NA,TRBJ1-2,TRBD1,14,TGCGCCAGCAGCCAAGATCTCGGGGACAGCGGCTACACCTTC,CASSQDLGDSGYTF
TRBV10-3,once,TRBJ2-1,NA,15,TGTGCCATCAACTCTCAGGGGAGCTCCTACAATGAGCAGTTCTTC,CAINSQGSSYNEQFF
TRBV19,NA,TRBJ1-1,NA,13,TGTGCCAGTAGTAAGAACCGCGACACTGAAGCTTTCTTT,CASSKNRDTEAFF
TRBV7-9,once,TRBJ1-3,TRBD1,16,TGTGCCAGCAGCTCGGACAGGGAAGGTTCCGGAAACACCATATATTTT,CASSSDREGSGNTIYF
TRBV28,NA,TRBJ1-5,NA,17,TGTGCCAGCAGTTTAAGACAGCTATTGGATAGCAATCAGCCCCAGCATTTT,CASSLRQLLDSNQPQHF
TRBV5-4,NA,TRBJ2-5,NA,14,TGTGCCAGCAGCTTGGGAAACACAAAAGAGACCCAGTACTTC,CASSLGNTKETQYF
TRBV28,NA,TRBJ2-1,NA,12,TGTGCCAGCAGTTGGACAGACAATGAGCAGTTCTTC,CASSWTDNEQFF
TRBV2,NA,TRBJ2-2,TRBD2,13,TGTGCCAGCAACCCTGGGGGGGCCGGGGAGCTGTTTTTT,CASNPGGAGELFF
TRBV4-2,NA,TRBJ1-4,NA,15,TGTGCCAGCAGCCAAGTAGGAGGGGTGAAAGAAAAACTGTTTTTT,CASSQVGGVKEKLFF
TRBV7-2,NA,TRBJ2-7,TRBD2,14,TGTGCCAGCAGCCTATCGGGCGGGGGATACGGGCAGTACTTC,CASSLSGGGYGQYF
TRBV7-5,NA,TRBJ2-1,NA,16,TGTGTCAGAAGCTTACGGGGGGACACCTTATACAATGAGCAGTTCTTC,CVRSLRGDTLYNEQFF
TRBV2,once,TRBJ2-3,NA,15,TGTGCCAGCAGTGGGTACAAGGGGGAAACAGATACGCAGTATTTT,CASSGYKGETDTQYF